The 30 T cell receptor beta chains listed next were all sequenced from one sample in a study of spatial heterogeneity in lung cancer (dated by TCRdb to the late 2010s). No cognate antigen is known for these TCRs. Libraries came from 5' RACE. The sequencer was a NextSeq 500. TCRdb applied fastp at Q25 and MiXCR to the public reads, then kept only in-frame beta chains. Under each unique CDR3 protein, matching rows form one entry showing the most common genes and DNA. The sample contains 9,200 or so distinct CDR3 sequences, more than 4.5% of them found a single time. The leading ten clones occupy around 15% of the sample. Sample time point, as interpreted from the label and publication: sample taken at primary tumor resection. The paper as a whole reports these results and caveats: The tumor nonsynonymous mutation count correlated with the number of expanded alpha and beta TCRs within the tumor.

The sample consisted of lung tumor tissue, taken at surgery. All receptors derive from a female donor with early-stage non-small cell lung cancer.

This clonotype was counted many times. This chain uses TRBV10-2 with TRBJ1-5, with 7 bases matching TRBD1. The CDR3 spans 15 residues. Trimming cost V 5 bases and J 1 base; bases outside gene matches: 5. CDR1 and CDR2 from the germline V gene are WSHSY and SAAADI. The CDR3 spells CASSKGTVSNQPQHF. The CDR3 region has the DNA TGCGCCAGCAGTAAGGGGACAGTAAGCAATCAGCCCCAGCATTTT.

In its sample, this clonotype is medium-sized. One end of the junction does not line up with germline, which may come from a read error. The chain recombines TRBV7-7 with TRBJ2-1; 7 bases agree with TRBD2. This CDR3 is 16 amino acids long. Germline lookup yields CDR1 SSHAT and CDR2 FNYEAQ (reference sequence). The CDR3 DNA is TGTGCTAGCAGCTTAGCCTCTAGCGGTGCCTACAATGAGCAGTTCTTC. It encodes CASSLASSGAYNEQFF.

This clonotype was recorded a few times. The V call is TRBV19, the J call TRBJ2-5; 8 bases match TRBD1. V dropped 7 bases and J dropped 5; count of bases not matched to a gene: 6. This CDR3 comprises 13 residues. Germline V lookup: CDR1 LNHDA, CDR2 SQIVND (reference sequence). The CDR3 DNA reads TGTGCCAGTAACCAACAGGGGGGTGAGACCCAGTACTTC. Protein: CASNQQGGETQYF.

This clonotype was found many times. The chain carries TRBV12-3 or TRBV12-4 and TRBJ1-2; TRBD1 aligns across 10 bases. This CDR3 has 14 residues. V lost 6 bases and J lost 4; bases outside the gene matches: 5. Here the CDR3 reads CASSPGQGSYGYTF. In DNA form, the CDR3 reads TGTGCCAGCAGCCCGGGACAGGGGAGCTATGGCTACACCTTC.

This clonotype was counted at least ten times. This chain links TRBV10-3 with TRBJ1-1; no definite D call. The CDR3 length is 11 residues. Trimming left V 10 bases short and J 1 base short, with 7 bases between. Germline assignment: CDR1 ENHRY and CDR2 SYGVKD. This CDR3 reads CATRQNTEAFF. The DNA of the CDR3 is TGTGCCACTCGACAGAACACTGAAGCTTTCTTT.

The gene calls are TRBV6-5 and TRBJ2-6; D remains unclear. This CDR3 contains 16 residues. Germline values: CDR1 MNHEY, CDR2 SVGAGI. Trimming pared 0 bases from V and 0 bases from J, leaving 6 bases between. This chain's CDR3 is CASSYSIISGANVLTF. Written as DNA, the CDR3 is TGTGCCAGCAGTTACTCGATAATCTCTGGGGCCAACGTCCTGACTTTC.

This clonotype was recorded many times. The chain joins TRBV20-1 to TRBJ2-5; D might be TRBD2 (6 bases). The CDR3 is 12 residues long. V lost 6 bases, J lost 3 bases, and 11 bases lay in between. Germline lookup yields CDR1 DFQATT and CDR2 SNEGSKA (reference sequence). The DNA for the CDR3 is TGCAGTGCAGCCCAGCGGGAAGAGACCCAGTACTTC. It is translated as CSAAQREETQYF.

At least ten counts were recorded for this clonotype. This chain joins TRBV9 and TRBJ1-1, with no clear D. V gave up 0 bases and J gave up 4 bases, with 7 bases separating them. The V gene's germline CDR1 is SGDLS and CDR2 YYNGEE. The CDR3 extends over 13 amino acids. CDR3 protein: CASSVGMGTEAFF. The CDR3 DNA is TGTGCCAGCAGCGTAGGGATGGGCACTGAAGCTTTCTTT.

This clonotype is medium-sized (0.01 to 0.1%) in the sample. This chain links TRBV14 with TRBJ1-1; D uncertain. The V end lost 4 bases, the J end lost 5 bases, and 11 bases lay between the germline ends. The germline gives CDR1 SGHDN, CDR2 FVKESK. The CDR3 covers 13 residues. This CDR3 is CASSRYQVTEAFF. CDR3 bases: TGTGCCAGCAGCCGGTATCAGGTGACTGAAGCTTTCTTT.

This clonotype appeared many times. V usage is TRBV10-3 and J usage is TRBJ1-1, with D perhaps TRBD1 (5 bases). This CDR3 contains 15 residues. V lost 3 bases and J lost 0, with 11 bases in between. CDR1 ENHRY and CDR2 SYGVKD come from the germline V gene. CDR3 sequence (DNA): TGTGCCATCAGTGATCAGGGACGCATGAACACTGAAGCTTTCTTT. The encoded protein is CAISDQGRMNTEAFF.

The table lists this clonotype with many counts. As DNA, the CDR3 is TGTGCCAGCAGCTTGTCAACATTCTATGGCTACACCTTC. Translating it yields CASSLSTFYGYTF. The V and J genes are TRBV5-6 and TRBJ1-2; D remains ambiguous. V dropped 1 base and J dropped 4 bases, with 8 bases sitting between them. This CDR3 has 13 amino acids. CDR1 is SGHDT, CDR2 YYEEEE, per germline.

The genes are TRBV5-1 and TRBJ1-1; 10 nucleotides line up with TRBD1. V gave up 0 bases and J gave up 1 base; unmatched junction bases: 9. This CDR3 is built from 18 residues. Germline lookup yields CDR1 SGHRS and CDR2 YFSETQ. CDR3 loop: CASSLGDRGTIQNTEAFF. CDR3 nucleotide sequence: TGCGCCAGCAGCTTGGGGGACAGGGGTACCATTCAGAACACTGAAGCTTTCTTT.

This chain links TRBV24-1 with TRBJ2-5; TRBD1 agrees at 8 bases. The CDR3 extends over 14 amino acids. Per the germline V gene, CDR1 is KGHDR and CDR2 is SFDVKD. V lost 3 bases to trimming and J lost 7 bases; unmatched junction nucleotides: 6. In nucleotides, the CDR3 is TGTGCCACCAGTGATGTCGGGACAGGAGGGACCCAGTACTTC. It is translated as CATSDVGTGGTQYF.

There are many counts of this clonotype. This chain joins TRBV5-1 and TRBJ2-3, with D unresolved. The germline V gene encodes CDR1 SGHRS and CDR2 YFSETQ. Between the trimmed V and J ends, which lost 5 bases and 1 base, there was a span of 8 bases. The CDR3 spans 13 residues. CDR3 coding DNA: TGCGCCAGCAGGCCCACGGGCACAGATACGCAGTATTTT. Its protein is CASRPTGTDTQYF. The variable domain in full, completed from reference TRBV5-1 and TRBJ2-3, reads KAGVTQTPRYLIKTRGQQVTLSCSPISGHRSVSWYQQTPGQGLQFLFEYFSETQRNKGNFPGRFSGRQFSNSRSEMNVSTLELGDSALYLCASRPTGTDTQYFGPGTRLTVL.

This clonotype was counted ten times or more. With a much larger clone just one base away, this may be a read error. The rearrangement joins TRBV29-1 to TRBJ1-2; D is possibly TRBD1 (6 bases). Germline-derived CDR1 and CDR2 are SQVTM and ANQGSEA. There are 14 residues in the CDR3. In DNA form, the CDR3 reads TGCAGCGTCTTAAATCCCGGGACAAACTATGGCTACAACTTC. This encodes CSVLNPGTNYGYNF.

Judged by abundance, this clonotype is medium-sized. The rearrangement links TRBV19 to TRBJ1-2; no clear D. CDR1 LNHDA and CDR2 SQIVND come from the germline V gene (reference sequence). The CDR3 runs to 15 residues. Trimming removed 2 bases at V and 3 bases at J, with 13 bases between. The CDR3 sequence is CASSIFLRRDYGYTF. The CDR3 region has the DNA TGTGCCAGTAGTATATTTTTGAGACGGGACTATGGCTACACCTTC.

This clonotype was detected ten times or more. The chain has TRBV27 and TRBJ2-1; TRBD2 agrees at 11 bases. This CDR3 has 15 amino acids. V was clipped by 6 bases and J by 3 bases; unmatched bases: 4. Germline values: CDR1 MNHEY, CDR2 SMNVEV (reference sequence). The CDR3 DNA sequence: TGTGCCAGCAGATTAGCGGGAGGGTTCTACAATGAGCAGTTCTTC. Translating it yields CASRLAGGFYNEQFF.

The sample holds many counts of this clonotype. CDR3 sequence reads: CASSQGRIRLAGGHEQFF. Written as DNA, the CDR3 is TGTGCCAGCAGCCAAGGCCGCATCAGACTAGCGGGAGGTCACGAGCAGTTCTTC. V usage is TRBV3-1 and J usage is TRBJ2-1, with TRBD2 matching over 13 bases. CDR1 and CDR2 (germline): LGHDT, YNNKEL (reference sequence). The CDR3 sequence is 18 residues long. V shed 1 base and J 10 bases; nucleotides not matched to a gene: 13.

This clonotype was observed many times. V gene TRBV20-1 combines with J gene TRBJ2-5, with 8 bases identical to TRBD1. The CDR3 loop spans 19 amino acids. Germline V CDR1 and CDR2: DFQATT, SNEGSKA (reference sequence). Trimming took 2 bases from V and 0 from J; bases not matched to a gene: 17. CDR3 bases: TGCAGTGCTAGATCCATCGCACTCGGACAGGGAAGGTACCAAGAGACCCAGTACTTC. It codes for CSARSIALGQGRYQETQYF.

By share, this clonotype ranks as medium-sized. The chain is built from TRBV10-3 and TRBJ2-3; D perhaps matches TRBD2 (5 bases). Trimming removed 8 bases from V and 1 base from J, with 10 bases in between. The germline V gene has CDR1 ENHRY and CDR2 SYGVKD. The CDR3 loop spans 13 amino acids. The CDR3 reads CAIGGSGTDTQYF. CDR3 sequence (DNA): TGTGCCATCGGAGGTTCTGGCACAGATACGCAGTATTTT.

This clonotype appeared many times. This chain links TRBV20-1 with TRBJ2-5, with 12 bases aligning to TRBD2. This CDR3 has 15 amino acids. Germline V CDR1 and CDR2: DFQATT, SNEGSKA (reference sequence). Trimming removed 4 bases from V and 3 bases from J; junction bases left unmatched: 6. CDR3 residues: CSANGLAGNKETQYF. The CDR3 nucleotides read TGCAGTGCTAATGGACTAGCGGGAAATAAAGAGACCCAGTACTTC.

This clonotype was counted many times. DNA for the CDR3: TGTGCCAGCAGCCGCGCGGGAGGGCCGGTGGGAGATACGCAGTATTTT. Its protein is CASSRAGGPVGDTQYF. This chain uses TRBV6-1 with TRBJ2-3; 9 bases match TRBD2. The germline CDR1 and CDR2 sequences are MNHNS and SASEGT. V lost 6 bases to trimming and J lost 5 bases; unmatched junction nucleotides: 12. The CDR3 has 16 residues.

This clonotype was counted ten times or more. The rearrangement uses TRBV29-1 and TRBJ1-1, with unresolved D. CDR1 and CDR2 (germline): SQVTM, ANQGSEA. This CDR3 has 11 amino acids. Trimming cost V 6 bases and J 1 base, with 6 bases left between them. CDR3 in DNA: TGCAGCGTAATCGGGAACACTGAAGCTTTCTTT. Translation: CSVIGNTEAFF. The full variable domain, rest sourced from reference TRBV29-1 and TRBJ1-1, is SAVISQKPSRDICQRGTSLTIQCQVDSQVTMMFWYRQQPGQSLTLIATANQGSEATYESGFVIDKFPISRPNLTFSTLTVSNMSPEDSSIYLCSVIGNTEAFFGQGTRLTVV.

V is TRBV19 and J is TRBJ2-1; a weak D match, TRBD2 (5 bases). V gave up 3 bases and J gave up 0 bases, with 12 bases separating them. In germline, CDR1 is LNHDA, CDR2 SQIVND (reference sequence). The CDR3 extends over 16 amino acids. The CDR3 nucleotides read TGTGCCAGTAGTATGCCTGGACTGCACTCCTACAATGAGCAGTTCTTC. The encoded protein is CASSMPGLHSYNEQFF.

This clonotype has at least ten counts. The chain links TRBV7-3 to TRBJ2-7; TRBD2 agrees at 9 bases. The junction had 9 bases not matched to a gene; V was cut back by 6 bases and J by 6 bases. Germline CDR1 reads SGHTA; CDR2 reads FQGTGA. There are 14 residues in the CDR3. The CDR3 DNA reads as TGTGCCAGCAGACCCCCGGGACTAGCCTCCGAGCAGTACTTC. Amino acids: CASRPPGLASEQYF.

This clonotype is medium-sized. The CDR3 DNA follows: TGCAGCGTCGACCTGAGTGACAGGGGATTCTACGAGCAGTACTTC. Its translation is CSVDLSDRGFYEQYF. The rearrangement joins TRBV29-1 to TRBJ2-7, with TRBD1 matching over 8 bases. V shed 6 bases, J shed 3 bases, and the junction held 13 bases outside the gene matches. Germline V gene lookup returns CDR1 SQVTM and CDR2 ANQGSEA. The CDR3 sequence is 15 residues long.

This clonotype was detected many times. One end of the junction is discordant with germline, which a read error may explain. The rearrangement joins TRBV10-3 to TRBJ1-3; a weak D match, TRBD1 (6 bases). CDR1 and CDR2 (germline): ENHRY, SYGVKD. The CDR3 runs 15 residues. The chain's CDR3 is CAISEYSGTGNTIYF. The CDR3, as DNA: TGTGCCATCAGCGAGTATTCCGGGACAGGAAACACCATATATTTT.

The chain combines TRBV20-1 with TRBJ1-5; D gene uncertain. The V gene lost 2 bases and the J gene lost 3 bases, with 11 bases spanning the gap. In germline, CDR1 is DFQATT, CDR2 SNEGSKA (reference sequence). This CDR3 spans 14 amino acids. The DNA for the CDR3 is TGCAGTGCTAGACCCCCGAGGGACAATCAGCCCCAGCATTTT. Translated: CSARPPRDNQPQHF.

This clonotype is medium-sized by share. V gene TRBV20-1 combines with J gene TRBJ2-7; D perhaps matches TRBD2 (6 bases). The CDR3 covers 15 residues. V was shortened by 4 bases and J by 1 base, with 17 bases between the two germline ends. CDR1 DFQATT and CDR2 SNEGSKA come from the germline V gene (reference sequence). This chain's CDR3 is CSANPYRDWSYEQYF. The CDR3 DNA follows: TGCAGTGCTAACCCATACCGGGACTGGTCCTACGAGCAGTACTTC.

This clonotype was seen ten or more times. The chain is built from TRBV5-1 and TRBJ1-2; D is ambiguous. CDR1 is SGHRS and CDR2 is YFSETQ in the germline V gene. The CDR3 covers 12 residues. The V end lost 0 bases, the J end lost 5 bases, and 5 bases lay between the germline ends. In DNA, the CDR3 is TGCGCCAGCAGCTTGGGGCTGTATGGCTACACCTTC. Residues: CASSLGLYGYTF.